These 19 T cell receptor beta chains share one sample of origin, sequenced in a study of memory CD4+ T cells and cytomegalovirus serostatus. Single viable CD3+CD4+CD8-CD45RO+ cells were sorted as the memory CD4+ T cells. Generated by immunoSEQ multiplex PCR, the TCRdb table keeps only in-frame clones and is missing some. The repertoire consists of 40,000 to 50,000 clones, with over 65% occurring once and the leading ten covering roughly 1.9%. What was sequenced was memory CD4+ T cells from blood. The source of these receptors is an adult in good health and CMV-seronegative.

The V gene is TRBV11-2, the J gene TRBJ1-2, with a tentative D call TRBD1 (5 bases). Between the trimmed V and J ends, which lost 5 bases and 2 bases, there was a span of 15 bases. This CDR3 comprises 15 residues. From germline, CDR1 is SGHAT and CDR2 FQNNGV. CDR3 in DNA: TGTGCCAGCAGCCCGACGTGGGACCAAAACTATGGCTACACCTTC. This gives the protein CASSPTWDQNYGYTF.

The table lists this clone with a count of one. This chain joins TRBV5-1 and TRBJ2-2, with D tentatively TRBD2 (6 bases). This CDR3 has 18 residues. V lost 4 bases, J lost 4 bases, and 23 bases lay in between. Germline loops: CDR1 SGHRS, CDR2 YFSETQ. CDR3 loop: CASSPAPGASGITGELFF. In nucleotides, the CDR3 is TGCGCCAGCAGCCCGGCTCCGGGAGCATCGGGGATCACCGGGGAGCTGTTTTTT.

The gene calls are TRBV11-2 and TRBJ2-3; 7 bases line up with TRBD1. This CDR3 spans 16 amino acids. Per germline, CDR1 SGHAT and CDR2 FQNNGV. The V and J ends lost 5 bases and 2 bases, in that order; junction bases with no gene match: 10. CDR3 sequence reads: CASSRRPGQNTDTQYF. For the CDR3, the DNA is TGTGCCAGCAGCCGAAGACCGGGACAGAACACAGATACGCAGTATTTT. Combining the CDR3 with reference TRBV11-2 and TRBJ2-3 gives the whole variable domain EAGVAQSPRYKIIEKRQSVAFWCNPISGHATLYWYQQILGQGPKLLIQFQNNGVVDDSQLPKDRFSAERLKGVDSTLKIQPAKLEDSAVYLCASSRRPGQNTDTQYFGPGTRLTVL.

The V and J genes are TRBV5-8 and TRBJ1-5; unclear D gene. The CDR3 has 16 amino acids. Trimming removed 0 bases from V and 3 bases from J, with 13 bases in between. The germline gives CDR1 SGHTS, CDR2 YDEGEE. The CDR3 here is CASSLGQTNHNQPQHF. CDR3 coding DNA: TGTGCCAGCAGCTTGGGCCAGACGAACCACAATCAGCCCCAGCATTTT.

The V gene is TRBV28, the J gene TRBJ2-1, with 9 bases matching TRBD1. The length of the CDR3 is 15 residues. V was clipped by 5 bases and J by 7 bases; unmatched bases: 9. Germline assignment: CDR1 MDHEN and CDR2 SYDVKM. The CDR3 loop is CASSGSDRGMNEQFF. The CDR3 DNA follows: TGTGCCAGCAGTGGATCGGACAGGGGTATGAATGAGCAGTTCTTC.

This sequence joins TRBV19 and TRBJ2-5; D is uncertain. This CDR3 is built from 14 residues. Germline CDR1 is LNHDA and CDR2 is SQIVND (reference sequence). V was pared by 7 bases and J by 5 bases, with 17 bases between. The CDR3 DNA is TGTGCCAGTACCAAAACGTGGGGATCCGAGACCCAGTACTTC. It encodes CASTKTWGSETQYF.

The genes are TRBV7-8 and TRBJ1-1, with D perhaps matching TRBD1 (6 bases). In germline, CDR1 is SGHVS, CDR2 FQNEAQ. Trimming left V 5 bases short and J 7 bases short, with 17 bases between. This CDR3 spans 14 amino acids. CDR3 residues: CASSDAGTLYEAFF. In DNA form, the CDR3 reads TGTGCCAGCAGCGACGCCGGGACACTATATGAAGCTTTCTTT. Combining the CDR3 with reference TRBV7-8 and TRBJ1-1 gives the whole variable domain GAGVSQSPRYKVAKRGQDVALRCDPISGHVSLFWYQQALGQGPEFLTYFQNEAQLDKSGLPSDRFFAERPEGSVSTLKIQRTQQEDSAVYLCASSDAGTLYEAFFGQGTRLTVV.

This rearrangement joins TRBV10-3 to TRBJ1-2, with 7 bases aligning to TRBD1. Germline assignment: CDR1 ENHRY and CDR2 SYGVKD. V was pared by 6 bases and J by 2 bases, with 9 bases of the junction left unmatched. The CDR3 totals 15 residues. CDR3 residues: CAIRDDRARNYGYTF. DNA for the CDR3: TGTGCCATCAGGGATGACAGGGCACGGAACTATGGCTACACCTTC.

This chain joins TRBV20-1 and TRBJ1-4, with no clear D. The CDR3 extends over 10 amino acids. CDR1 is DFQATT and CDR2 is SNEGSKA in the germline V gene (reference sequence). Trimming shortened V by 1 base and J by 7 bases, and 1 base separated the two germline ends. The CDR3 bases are TGCAGTGCTAGAGGTGAAAAACTGTTTTTT. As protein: CSARGEKLFF.

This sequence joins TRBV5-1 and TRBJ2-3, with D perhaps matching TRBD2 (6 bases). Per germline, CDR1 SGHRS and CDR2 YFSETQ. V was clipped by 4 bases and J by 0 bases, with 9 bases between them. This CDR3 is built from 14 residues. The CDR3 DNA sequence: TGCGCCAGCAGCCCGGGGGACAGCACAGATACGCAGTATTTT. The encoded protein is CASSPGDSTDTQYF.

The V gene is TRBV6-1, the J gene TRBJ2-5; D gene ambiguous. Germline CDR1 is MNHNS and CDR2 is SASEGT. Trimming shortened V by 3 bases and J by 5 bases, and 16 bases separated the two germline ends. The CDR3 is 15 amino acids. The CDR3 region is CASSDPTTGPETQYF. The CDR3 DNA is TGTGCCAGCAGTGACCCAACGACGGGTCCGGAGACCCAGTACTTC.

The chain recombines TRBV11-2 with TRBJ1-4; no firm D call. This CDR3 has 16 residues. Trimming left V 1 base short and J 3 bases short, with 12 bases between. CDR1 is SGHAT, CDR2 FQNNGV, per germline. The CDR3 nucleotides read TGTGCCAGCAGCTTAGTGGGCAACTCGGCTAATGAAAAACTGTTTTTT. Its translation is CASSLVGNSANEKLFF.

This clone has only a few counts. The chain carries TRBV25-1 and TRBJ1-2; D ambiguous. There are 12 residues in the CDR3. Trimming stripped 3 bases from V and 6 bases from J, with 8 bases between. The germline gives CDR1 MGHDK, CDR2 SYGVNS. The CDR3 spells CASSEAPDGYTF. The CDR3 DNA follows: TGTGCCAGCAGTGAGGCACCGGATGGCTACACCTTC.

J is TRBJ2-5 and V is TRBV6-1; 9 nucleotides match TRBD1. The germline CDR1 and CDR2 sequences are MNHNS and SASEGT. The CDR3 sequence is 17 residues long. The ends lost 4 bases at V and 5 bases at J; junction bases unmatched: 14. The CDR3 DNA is TGTGCCAGCAGTGCGACCGGGACAGGGTTGTTTCGGGAGACCCAGTACTTC. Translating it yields CASSATGTGLFRETQYF.

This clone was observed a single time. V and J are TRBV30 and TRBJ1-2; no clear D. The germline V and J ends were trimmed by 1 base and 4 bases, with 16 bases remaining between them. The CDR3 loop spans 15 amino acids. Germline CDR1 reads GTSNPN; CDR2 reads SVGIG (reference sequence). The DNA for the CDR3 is TGTGCCTGGAGTGCAAATAGGGTGGAGAGCTATGGCTACACCTTC. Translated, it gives CAWSANRVESYGYTF.

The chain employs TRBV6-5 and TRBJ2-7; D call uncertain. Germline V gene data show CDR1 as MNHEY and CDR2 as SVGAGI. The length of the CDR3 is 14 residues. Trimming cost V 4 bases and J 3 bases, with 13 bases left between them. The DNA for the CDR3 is TGTGCCAGCAGTTGGTCCGGGCCCAACTACGAGCAGTACTTC. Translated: CASSWSGPNYEQYF.

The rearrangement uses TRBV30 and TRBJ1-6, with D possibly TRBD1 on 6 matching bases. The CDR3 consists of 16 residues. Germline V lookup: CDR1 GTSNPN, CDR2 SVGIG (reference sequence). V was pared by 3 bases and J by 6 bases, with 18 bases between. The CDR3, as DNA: TGTGCCTGGAGCAAACGATCAGGGGTTCTTAATTCACCCCTCCACTTT. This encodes CAWSKRSGVLNSPLHF.

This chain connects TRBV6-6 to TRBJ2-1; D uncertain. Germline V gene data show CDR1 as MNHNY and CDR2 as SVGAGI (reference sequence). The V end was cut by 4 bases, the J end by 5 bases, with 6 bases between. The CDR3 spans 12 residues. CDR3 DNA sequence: TGTGCCAGCAGTTCCAGGAACAATGAGCAGTTCTTC. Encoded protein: CASSSRNNEQFF.

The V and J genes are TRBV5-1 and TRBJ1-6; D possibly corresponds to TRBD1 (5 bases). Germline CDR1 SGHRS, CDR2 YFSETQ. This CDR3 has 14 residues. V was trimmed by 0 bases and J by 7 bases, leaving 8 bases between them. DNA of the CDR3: TGCGCCAGCAGCTTGGAGGGGACGAATTCACCCCTCCACTTT. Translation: CASSLEGTNSPLHF.